This T cell receptor beta chain is from a study of blood T cell repertoires in COVID-19. Study-level background: Samples taken during acute and convalescent COVID-19 were collected in the United States, Italy and Spain. The analysed material was cDNA or gDNA that came from T cells, B-cell-depleted T cells, or PBMCs.

This CDR3 is 15 amino acids long. Germline CDR1 and CDR2: LNHDA and SQIVND (reference sequence). V trimming: 4 bases; J trimming: 2 bases; junction bases outside the gene matches: 3. Seattle's enrolled individuals joined amid active infection and were then monitored longitudinally. Original data processing: The authors estimated nucleated cell counts from reference gene primer amplification. Sequencing used immunoSEQ multiplex PCR; TCRdb keeps in-frame clones, though not all of them. V and J calls plus clone size are reproduced from that table; the DNA served to infer D and trimming. The repertoire has roughly 180,000 clones, roughly 88% of them found once; the top ten carry 6.5% to 7.5%.

The source material was peripheral blood. The gene calls are TRBV19 and TRBJ1-3, with TRBD1 matching over 9 bases. This clonotype originated in an elderly man with COVID-19, enrolled during active disease. The CDR3 spells CASSTRQGAGNTIYF. CDR3 DNA: TGTGCCAGTAGTACAAGACAGGGGGCTGGAAACACCATATATTTT.